This entry lists 28 T cell receptor beta chains sequenced from one sample in a study of cytomegalovirus exposure and HLA in healthy donors. PCR primers comprised 60 Vbeta and 13 Jbeta primers. Profiling relied on immunoSEQ multiplex PCR, and the TCRdb table lists in-frame clones only, not all of them. Of some 120,000 clones detected, 81% appear once; the ten largest clones hold roughly 1.8%. Specimen: PBMCs. Source of these receptors: a man aged 18 to 30 in good health and CMV-seronegative.

The V gene is TRBV4-1, the J gene TRBJ2-2; 10 bases fit TRBD2. The CDR3 covers 18 residues. Germline assignment: CDR1 MGHRA and CDR2 YSYEKL. The V segment lost 4 bases and the J segment 1 base; nucleotides outside the gene matches: 9. The CDR3 DNA reads as TGCGCCAGCAGCCCTGGGGTGGTAGCGGGGGGGAACACCGGGGAGCTGTTTTTT. Translating gives CASSPGVVAGGNTGELFF.

V usage is TRBV5-6 and J usage is TRBJ2-1; 8 bases line up with TRBD1. The CDR3 is 14 amino acids. Germline-derived CDR1 and CDR2 are SGHDT and YYEEEE. The ends lost 0 bases at V and 7 bases at J; junction bases unmatched: 3. DNA for the CDR3: TGTGCCAGCAGCTTGGGACAGGGGAGAAATGAGCAGTTCTTC. It specifies CASSLGQGRNEQFF.

This clone was seen only once. The rearrangement joins TRBV6-4 to TRBJ2-3; tentatively, D is TRBD2 (5 bases). The germline V and J ends were trimmed by 6 bases and 7 bases, with 17 bases remaining between them. Germline loops: CDR1 MRHNA, CDR2 SNTAGT. The CDR3 runs 14 residues. CDR3 residues: CASSPEGNLNTQYF. For the CDR3, the DNA is TGTGCCAGCAGCCCCGAGGGCAACCTGAATACGCAGTATTTT.

This clone was seen just once. The genes are TRBV7-9 and TRBJ2-7; the match to TRBD1 covers 8 bases. V was clipped by 8 bases and J by 2 bases; unmatched bases: 5. There are 13 residues in the CDR3. CDR1 SEHNR and CDR2 FQNEAQ come from the germline V gene (reference sequence). The CDR3 sequence: CASQTGEPYEQYF. CDR3 in DNA: TGTGCCAGCCAGACAGGGGAGCCCTACGAGCAGTACTTC.

The chain's CDR3 is CASRTKPIMGQGPAAAYEQYF. The CDR3 DNA reads as TGTGCCAGCAGAACCAAACCAATAATGGGACAAGGCCCCGCCGCTGCCTACGAGCAGTACTTC. This chain links TRBV2 with TRBJ2-7; possible D gene TRBD1, 6 bases. Germline V CDR1 and CDR2: SNHLY, FYNNEI. The CDR3 covers 21 residues. The germline V and J ends were trimmed by 6 bases and 2 bases, with 35 bases remaining between them.

V is TRBV5-6 and J is TRBJ2-7; TRBD1 matches 11 bases. The junction had 4 bases not matched to a gene; V was cut back by 4 bases and J by 7 bases. CDR3 length equals 13 residues. Germline assignment: CDR1 SGHDT and CDR2 YYEEEE. CDR3 bases: TGTGCCAGCAGCGCGGACAGGGGGCTTGAGCAGTACTTC. Translation: CASSADRGLEQYF.

The V call is TRBV5-4, the J call TRBJ1-1, with a tentative D call TRBD1 (6 bases). V dropped 0 bases and J dropped 4 bases, with 10 bases sitting between them. Per germline, CDR1 SGHNT and CDR2 YYREEE (reference sequence). The CDR3 consists of 14 residues. Here the CDR3 reads CASSLAGDRTEAFF. Written as DNA, the CDR3 is TGTGCCAGCAGCTTGGCAGGGGACCGCACTGAAGCTTTCTTT.

V usage is TRBV4-1 and J usage is TRBJ2-1; D unresolved. This CDR3 has 15 residues. In germline, CDR1 is MGHRA, CDR2 YSYEKL. Trimming cost V 0 bases and J 4 bases, with 10 bases left between them. Here the CDR3 DNA reads TGCGCCAGCAGCCAAGATGGCGGCCCGTACAATGAGCAGTTCTTC. Amino acid sequence: CASSQDGGPYNEQFF.

The rearrangement uses TRBV7-9 and TRBJ1-2, with no clear D. The CDR3 is made up of 13 amino acids. V was clipped by 2 bases and J by 4 bases, with 8 bases between them. Germline V gene lookup returns CDR1 SEHNR and CDR2 FQNEAQ (reference sequence). As DNA, the CDR3 is TGTGCCAGCAGCTTACTGGCAGGCTATGGCTACACCTTC. Its protein product is CASSLLAGYGYTF.

The genes are TRBV12-5 and TRBJ1-4; TRBD1 might be the D (5 bases). This CDR3 has 14 residues. Germline assignment: CDR1 LGHNT and CDR2 FRNRAP. V dropped 5 bases and J dropped 8 bases, with 15 bases sitting between them. The CDR3 DNA sequence: TGTGCTAGTGGTCCCATGGGGGGAGCGGAAAAACTGTTTTTT. Translated: CASGPMGGAEKLFF. The full variable domain, rest sourced from reference TRBV12-5 and TRBJ1-4, is DARVTQTPRHKVTEMGQEVTMRCQPILGHNTVFWYRQTMMQGLELLAYFRNRAPLDDSGMPKDRFSAEMPDATLATLKIQPSEPRDSAVYFCASGPMGGAEKLFFGSGTQLSVL.

The chain couples TRBV6-5 to TRBJ2-7, with no clear D. Germline values: CDR1 MNHEY, CDR2 SVGAGI. This CDR3 has 14 residues. The V and J ends lost 2 bases and 0 bases respectively, with 8 bases between them. CDR3 protein: CASSYTTLSYEQYF. CDR3 coding DNA: TGTGCCAGCAGTTACACGACACTCTCCTACGAGCAGTACTTC.

V and J are TRBV7-6 and TRBJ1-3, with 7 bases aligning to TRBD1. Germline values: CDR1 SGHVS, CDR2 FNYEAQ. This CDR3 contains 17 residues. After removal of 5 bases from V and 0 bases from J, the junction contained 10 bases not matched to a gene. CDR3 nucleotides: TGTGCCAGCAGCCTGGGACAGTCTATAAGCTCTGGAAACACCATATATTTT. This codes for CASSLGQSISSGNTIYF. Looking up the rest from reference TRBV7-6 and TRBJ1-3 gives the full variable domain: GAGVSQSPRYKVTKRGQDVALRCDPISGHVSLYWYRQALGQGPEFLTYFNYEAQQDKSGLPNDRFSAERPEGSISTLTIQRTEQRDSAMYRCASSLGQSISSGNTIYFGEGSWLTVV.

This clone appeared a few times. This CDR3 is also generated by other DNA sequences in the sample. The chain joins TRBV2 to TRBJ1-1; 10 nucleotides line up with TRBD1. The CDR3 spans 13 residues. V lost 6 bases to trimming and J lost 5 bases; unmatched junction nucleotides: 3. The germline V gene encodes CDR1 SNHLY and CDR2 FYNNEI. The CDR3 coding sequence is TGTGCCAGCAGGGACAGGGGGATTACTGAAGCTTTCTTT. Protein sequence: CASRDRGITEAFF.

The rearrangement uses TRBV5-1 and TRBJ1-1; 7 nucleotides align to TRBD1. CDR3 size: 15 residues. V shed 4 bases and J 1 base; nucleotides not matched to a gene: 7. The germline V gene has CDR1 SGHRS and CDR2 YFSETQ. CDR3 amino acids: CASSPRGAENTEAFF. CDR3 DNA sequence: TGCGCCAGCAGCCCCAGGGGGGCAGAGAACACTGAAGCTTTCTTT.

The chain joins TRBV19 to TRBJ1-3, with TRBD1 matching 7 bases. J was trimmed by 7 bases and V by 5 bases; bases with no gene match: 14. Germline V gene sequence: CDR1 LNHDA, CDR2 SQIVND (reference sequence). This CDR3 spans 16 amino acids. This CDR3 reads CASSPRDSLSGNTIYF. CDR3 sequence (DNA): TGTGCCAGTAGTCCTCGGGACAGCCTCTCCGGGAACACCATATATTTT.

This clone was counted once. This chain's CDR3 is CASSLSGGQYF. The DNA of the CDR3 is TGTGCCAGCAGCCTCAGCGGGGGGCAGTACTTC. V usage is TRBV7-9 and J usage is TRBJ2-7; 8 nucleotides agree with TRBD2. The V and J ends lost 5 bases and 9 bases, in that order; junction bases with no gene match: 3. Per germline, CDR1 SEHNR and CDR2 FQNEAQ (reference sequence). The CDR3 spans 11 residues.

The chain carries TRBV6-1 and TRBJ2-7, with D tentatively TRBD1 (5 bases). The germline gives CDR1 MNHNS, CDR2 SASEGT. Trimming removed 4 bases at V and 5 bases at J, with 12 bases between. The CDR3 covers 13 residues. CDR3 sequence: CASSGSGYDEQYF. In DNA form, the CDR3 reads TGTGCCAGCAGTGGTTCAGGGTACGACGAGCAGTACTTC.

The chain recombines TRBV4-2 with TRBJ1-1, with 7 bases that match TRBD1. The CDR3 length is 15 residues. V lost 4 bases and J lost 5; bases outside the gene matches: 10. Germline V gene sequence: CDR1 LGHNA, CDR2 YNFKEQ. The CDR3 sequence: CASSLQDREWTEAFF. The DNA for the CDR3 is TGTGCCAGCAGCCTACAAGACAGGGAGTGGACTGAAGCTTTCTTT.

The V and J genes are TRBV6-5 and TRBJ2-3; 9 bases match TRBD1. V shed 2 bases and J 0 bases; nucleotides not matched to a gene: 3. Per germline, CDR1 MNHEY and CDR2 SVGAGI. The CDR3 is 16 amino acids. CDR3 sequence reads: CASSYIQGASTDTQYF. CDR3 nucleotides: TGTGCCAGCAGTTACATACAGGGGGCTAGCACAGATACGCAGTATTTT.

The CDR3 DNA reads as TGTGCCAGCAGCTTAAACGAGGCTCTCGCCTATAATTCACCCCTCCACTTT. As protein: CASSLNEALAYNSPLHF. This chain links TRBV7-8 with TRBJ1-6; D is unresolved. The CDR3 sequence is 17 residues long. The germline V gene encodes CDR1 SGHVS and CDR2 FQNEAQ. Trimming took 2 bases from V and 2 from J, leaving 13 bases between them.

In the case of this clone: In the same sample, other DNA sequences code for this CDR3. The chain uses TRBV7-2 and TRBJ1-2; 7 nucleotides line up with TRBD1. The CDR3 sequence is 13 residues long. The germline V gene has CDR1 SGHTA and CDR2 FQGNSA. V shed 5 bases and J 4 bases; nucleotides not matched to a gene: 4. The CDR3 coding sequence is TGTGCCAGCAGCCCTGGGACAGCCTATGGCTACACCTTC. Encoded protein: CASSPGTAYGYTF. The full variable domain, in which reference TRBV7-2 and TRBJ1-2 provide the parts outside the CDR3, is GAGVSQSPSNKVTEKGKDVELRCDPISGHTALYWYRQSLGQGLEFLIYFQGNSAPDKSGLPSDRFSAERTGGSVSTLTIQRTQQEDSAVYLCASSPGTAYGYTFGSGTRLTVV.

The rearrangement links TRBV27 to TRBJ2-2, with D tentatively TRBD2 (6 bases). The CDR3 spans 15 residues. CDR1 and CDR2 (germline): MNHEY, SMNVEV (reference sequence). Trimming shortened V by 2 bases and J by 3 bases, and 10 bases separated the two germline ends. The CDR3 DNA reads as TGTGCCAGCAGTTTAAGACTAGAATACACCGGGGAGCTGTTTTTT. Its translation: CASSLRLEYTGELFF.

The chain links TRBV6-1 to TRBJ1-1; D ambiguous. The CDR3 is 12 residues long. The V end lost 5 bases, the J end lost 7 bases, and 11 bases lay between the germline ends. The germline gives CDR1 MNHNS, CDR2 SASEGT. CDR3 DNA sequence: TGTGCCAGCAGTCTCGGACTGAGTGAAGCTTTCTTT. It codes for CASSLGLSEAFF.

CDR3 protein: CAIGASGANVLTF. CDR3 sequence (DNA): TGTGCCATCGGGGCGTCTGGGGCCAACGTCCTGACTTTC. The V call is TRBV10-3, the J call TRBJ2-6, with D possibly matching TRBD1 (5 bases). The V end was cut by 8 bases, the J end by 1 base, with 6 bases between. Germline CDR1 ENHRY, CDR2 SYGVKD. This CDR3 contains 13 residues.

The rearrangement links TRBV5-6 to TRBJ1-2; 7 bases align to TRBD1. The V gene's germline CDR1 is SGHDT and CDR2 YYEEEE. V trimming: 1 base; J trimming: 4 bases; junction bases outside the gene matches: 7. The CDR3 contains 15 residues. This CDR3 reads CASSLPPWDSYGYTF. CDR3 DNA: TGTGCCAGCAGCTTGCCTCCCTGGGACAGCTATGGCTACACCTTC.

The rearrangement links TRBV2 to TRBJ2-3; TRBD2 agrees at 14 bases. V lost 4 bases to trimming and J lost 1 base; unmatched junction nucleotides: 4. The CDR3 has 17 amino acids. Looked up from germline, CDR1 is SNHLY and CDR2 is FYNNEI. CDR3 DNA: TGTGCCAGCAGTGCCCTGGGACTAGCGGGGGGCACAGATACGCAGTATTTT. It is translated as CASSALGLAGGTDTQYF.

This clone was seen a handful of times. The chain couples TRBV5-5 to TRBJ1-1; D is possibly TRBD1 (5 bases). V was clipped by 3 bases and J by 0 bases, with 12 bases between them. Germline lookup yields CDR1 SGHKS and CDR2 YYEKEE (reference sequence). The CDR3 sequence is 15 residues long. CDR3 residues: CASSSGEGLNTEAFF. The DNA for the CDR3 is TGTGCCAGCAGCTCGGGGGAGGGACTGAACACTGAAGCTTTCTTT.

In the case of this clone: At one end, the junction sequence differs from germline, possibly due to a read error. The chain combines TRBV7-9 with TRBJ1-1; D call uncertain. The CDR3 is 12 amino acids. The germline V gene encodes CDR1 SEHNR and CDR2 FQNEAQ (reference sequence). CDR3 coding DNA: TGTTCCAGCAGCGTGATCATCTATGAAGCTTTCTTT. Amino acids: CSSSVIIYEAFF.